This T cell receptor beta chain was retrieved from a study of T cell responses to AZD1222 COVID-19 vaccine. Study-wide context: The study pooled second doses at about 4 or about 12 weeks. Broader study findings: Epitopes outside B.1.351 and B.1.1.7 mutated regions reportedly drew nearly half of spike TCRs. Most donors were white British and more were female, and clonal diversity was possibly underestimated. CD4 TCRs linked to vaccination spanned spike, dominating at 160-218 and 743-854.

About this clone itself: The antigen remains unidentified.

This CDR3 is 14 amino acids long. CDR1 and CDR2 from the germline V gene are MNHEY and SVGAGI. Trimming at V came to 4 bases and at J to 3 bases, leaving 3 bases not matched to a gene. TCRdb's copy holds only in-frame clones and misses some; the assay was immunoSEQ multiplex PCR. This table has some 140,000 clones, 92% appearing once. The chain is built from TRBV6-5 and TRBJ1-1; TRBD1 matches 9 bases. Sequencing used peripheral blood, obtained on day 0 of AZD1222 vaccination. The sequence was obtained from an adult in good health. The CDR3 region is CASSSWDRDTEAFF. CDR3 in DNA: TGTGCCAGCAGTTCTTGGGACAGGGACACTGAAGCTTTCTTT.